This T cell receptor (beta chain) was recovered during a study of shared clonotypes between healthy human individuals. Deep-level settings were used for running the assay. Clones were sequenced by immunoSEQ multiplex PCR, and TCRdb holds only the in-frame ones, with some missing. The repertoire consists of around 990,000 clones, with roughly 77% occurring once and the leading ten covering 0.89%. Donors included only healthy HIV-negative adults lacking recent acute infections or vaccinations. Every contributor of samples was a Caucasian grown-up residing in Nashville, Tennessee. The CDR3 spans 16 residues. Trimming took 1 base from V and 0 from J, leaving 11 bases between them. The V gene's germline CDR1 is SEHNR and CDR2 FQNEAQ (reference sequence). Study findings and constraints: There were few donors, and this limited the genetic and exposure-history diversity represented.

A word on this clone: Its antigen remains unidentified.

The source is a man younger than 30 in good health. Some clones in this sample may be carry-over from other donors' samples. The J gene is TRBJ2-3, the V gene TRBV7-9; no definite D call. Input material: memory CD4+ T cells from PBMCs. Subset specified: CD45RA-negative fraction. As DNA, the CDR3 is TGTGCCAGCAGCTTAGGGGCGGAAGCGAGCACAGATACGCAGTATTTT. The encoded protein is CASSLGAEASTDTQYF.